The text below deals with one T cell receptor beta chain. These data belong to a study of OX40 agonist ivuxolimab in advanced cancers. Using immunoSEQ multiplex PCR, the repertoire was profiled, and TCRdb retains in-frame clones only, with some absent. The data show some 98,000 clones, with 80% to 90% seen just once and approximately 0.29% held by the top ten. Trimming cost V 3 bases and J 4 bases; bases outside gene matches: 7. This CDR3 is 15 amino acids long. Germline CDR1 SGHRS, CDR2 YFSETQ. The origin of this receptor is an adult with an advanced solid tumor such as melanoma, head and neck, liver or kidney cancer. Sample: CD4+ or CD8+ T cells sorted from blood, taken in a trial of the OX40 agonist ivuxolimab. This sequence joins TRBV5-1 and TRBJ1-1, with 9 nucleotides matching TRBD1. CDR3 DNA: TGCGCCAGCAGCTCGGATAGACAGGGGGGCACTGAAGCTTTCTTT. Its protein product is CASSSDRQGGTEAFF.